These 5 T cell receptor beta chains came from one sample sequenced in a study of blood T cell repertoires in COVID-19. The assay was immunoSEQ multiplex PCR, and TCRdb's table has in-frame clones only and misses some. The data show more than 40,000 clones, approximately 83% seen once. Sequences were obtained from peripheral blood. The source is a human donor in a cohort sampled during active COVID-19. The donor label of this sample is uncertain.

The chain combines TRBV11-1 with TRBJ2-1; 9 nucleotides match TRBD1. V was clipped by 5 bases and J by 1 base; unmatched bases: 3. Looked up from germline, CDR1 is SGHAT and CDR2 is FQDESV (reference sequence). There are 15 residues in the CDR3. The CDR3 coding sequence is TGTGCCAGCAGCAAAGGACAGGGGTCCTACAATGAGCAGTTCTTC. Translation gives CASSKGQGSYNEQFF.

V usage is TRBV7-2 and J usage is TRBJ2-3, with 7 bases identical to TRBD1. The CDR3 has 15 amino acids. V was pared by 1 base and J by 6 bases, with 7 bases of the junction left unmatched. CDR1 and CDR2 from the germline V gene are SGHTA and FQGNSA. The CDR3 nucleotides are TGTGCCAGCAGCTTAGAGGCTAGGGGGCAGGATACGCAGTATTTT. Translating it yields CASSLEARGQDTQYF.

The CDR3 DNA follows: TGTGCCAGCAGCCCTTCCGCCGCAGGGGGTTCCTACGAGCAGTACTTC. Amino acids: CASSPSAAGGSYEQYF. The genes are TRBV4-2 and TRBJ2-7; 7 bases line up with TRBD1. Germline CDR1 LGHNA, CDR2 YNFKEQ. The CDR3 extends over 16 amino acids. After removal of 4 bases from V and 1 base from J, the junction contained 10 bases not matched to a gene.

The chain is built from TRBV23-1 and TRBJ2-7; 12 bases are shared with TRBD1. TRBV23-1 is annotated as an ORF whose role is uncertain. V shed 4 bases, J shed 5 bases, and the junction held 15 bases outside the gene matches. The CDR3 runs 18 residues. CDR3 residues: CASSLRQTPGQGAHEQYF. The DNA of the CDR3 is TGCGCCAGCAGTCTCCGACAAACTCCGGGACAGGGGGCCCACGAGCAGTACTTC.

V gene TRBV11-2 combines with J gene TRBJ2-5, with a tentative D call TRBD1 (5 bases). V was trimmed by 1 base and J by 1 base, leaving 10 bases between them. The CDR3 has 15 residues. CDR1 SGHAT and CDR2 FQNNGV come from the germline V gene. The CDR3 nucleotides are TGTGCCAGCAGCTTAGTGGCAGGGCCCCAAGAGACCCAGTACTTC. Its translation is CASSLVAGPQETQYF. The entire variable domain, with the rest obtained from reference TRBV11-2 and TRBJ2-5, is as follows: EAGVAQSPRYKIIEKRQSVAFWCNPISGHATLYWYQQILGQGPKLLIQFQNNGVVDDSQLPKDRFSAERLKGVDSTLKIQPAKLEDSAVYLCASSLVAGPQETQYFGPGTRLLVL.